Sequencing of this T cell receptor (beta chain) was carried out in a study of response to subunit inactivated influenza vaccine. The CDR3 is made up of 17 amino acids. Trimming took 3 bases from V and 1 from J; bases not matched to a gene: 6. Germline-derived CDR1 and CDR2 are SQVTM and ANQGSEA. Overall study results and limits: Researchers suggested that each seasonal influenza vaccination recruits few new T cells.

About this clonotype: Its antigen is unidentified.

TCRdb re-analysed the RT-PCR reads in MiXCR, keeping a single row per CDR3 protein. The sample yields 800,000 or so distinct CDR3 sequences, 21% seen once. This sequence originates from a man aged 45 to 65 who received an inactivated influenza vaccine. The chain couples TRBV29-1 to TRBJ2-1; 13 bases align to TRBD2. The source was PBMCs from blood, collected 5 days after vaccination. CDR3 loop: CSVDILAGGPSYNEQFF. The CDR3 DNA reads TGCAGCGTTGATATACTAGCGGGGGGGCCGTCCTACAATGAGCAGTTCTTC.